This record covers a single T cell receptor beta chain. Every TCR beta cDNA library bore unique molecular identifiers. Starting from roughly 1 to 10 million T cells, the study yielded 460,000 or so cDNA molecules. MiXCR, run by TCRdb on the PCR reads, gives a single entry per CDR3 protein. The sample yields 600,000 to 750,000 distinct CDR3 sequences, around 60% seen once. The source of the sample is a study of post-analysis software for immune sequencing data. Study at large: The disease courses covered relapsing-remitting, secondary progressive and progressive-relapsing multiple sclerosis.

The receptor was derived from a girl aged 2-10 years with multiple sclerosis. Sample: blood.

For the CDR3, the DNA is TGTGCCAGCAGCGGAACTGGGGGACCTCCCACCGAGCAGTACTTC. It is translated as CASSGTGGPPTEQYF. The chain uses TRBV7-9 and TRBJ2-7; tentatively, D is TRBD1 or TRBD2 (5 bases each). Germline lookup yields CDR1 SEHNR and CDR2 FQNEAQ (reference sequence). Trimming cost V 5 bases and J 6 bases, with 20 bases left between them. The CDR3 spans 15 residues.